A single sample is the source of the 25 T cell receptor beta chains below, sequenced in a study of blood T cell repertoires in COVID-19 (TCRdb year 2020). Receptors were amplified or captured by the immunoSEQ multiplex PCR assay. In TCRdb, the immuneACCESS table is reduced to in-frame sequences with V and J assigned. These tables do not hold every clone; where another copy was compared, an unresolved V gene accounts for under half, and the others remain unexplained. Counted in this sample were roughly 180,000 clones; roughly 88% of them appeared once. The top ten constitute around 6.7% of the sample. Sequencing input: peripheral blood. These receptors were collected from a woman aged 40 to 49 with COVID-19, enrolled during active disease.

V and J are TRBV5-1 and TRBJ1-2; D call uncertain. The CDR3 runs to 12 residues. The germline gives CDR1 SGHRS, CDR2 YFSETQ. The ends were cut back, 0 bases at V and 8 bases at J, with 8 bases in the middle. CDR3 in DNA: TGCGCCAGCAGCTTGGCGTCGGAGGGCTACACCTTC. It yields the protein CASSLASEGYTF.

The CDR3 loop reads CASSYSRGIGNEQFF. The CDR3 DNA sequence: TGTGCCAGCAGTTACAGTAGGGGAATAGGGAATGAGCAGTTCTTC. The gene calls are TRBV6-5 and TRBJ2-1, with a tentative D call TRBD1 (5 bases). Trimming cost V 2 bases and J 7 bases, with 15 bases left between them. CDR1 is MNHEY, CDR2 SVGAGI, per germline. CDR3 length: 15 amino acids.

This chain joins TRBV6-4 and TRBJ1-1, with TRBD1 matching 12 bases. The CDR3 runs 17 residues. The germline gives CDR1 MRHNA, CDR2 SNTAGT. Unmatched junction bases numbered 7, after V lost 2 bases and J lost 3 bases. The CDR3: CASSDLPGQGADTEAFF. The DNA for the CDR3 is TGTGCCAGCAGTGACCTACCGGGACAGGGGGCGGACACTGAAGCTTTCTTT.

V and J are TRBV4-2 and TRBJ2-5; no definite D call. Trimming pared 1 base from V and 5 bases from J, leaving 14 bases between. The CDR3 extends over 15 amino acids. Germline CDR1 and CDR2: LGHNA and YNFKEQ. The CDR3, as DNA: TGTGCCAGCAGCCAAGCCCCGACCCTCAGGGAGACCCAGTACTTC. This sequence encodes CASSQAPTLRETQYF.

The chain has TRBV11-2 and TRBJ2-3; tentatively, D is TRBD2 (6 bases). The CDR3 sequence is 14 residues long. Germline lookup yields CDR1 SGHAT and CDR2 FQNNGV. Trimming shortened V by 3 bases and J by 4 bases, and 11 bases separated the two germline ends. The CDR3: CASSFNWGADTQYF. DNA for the CDR3: TGTGCCAGCAGCTTCAACTGGGGGGCAGATACGCAGTATTTT.

This clone was seen more than once but under ten times. The chain recombines TRBV19 with TRBJ2-5; D may be TRBD1 (6 bases). V shed 4 bases and J shed 1 base, with 13 bases lying between them. The CDR3 has 15 residues. In germline, CDR1 is LNHDA, CDR2 SQIVND (reference sequence). The CDR3: CASSTWTAPQETQYF. The DNA for the CDR3 is TGTGCCAGTAGTACCTGGACAGCACCCCAAGAGACCCAGTACTTC.

The J gene is TRBJ1-5, the V gene TRBV15, with 8 bases matching TRBD1. CDR3 length: 16 residues. From germline, CDR1 is LNHNV and CDR2 YYDKDF (reference sequence). The V segment lost 3 bases and the J segment 7 bases; nucleotides outside the gene matches: 11. CDR3 in amino acids: CATSRAPGQVWQPQHF. In DNA form, the CDR3 reads TGTGCCACCAGCAGGGCCCCGGGACAGGTATGGCAGCCCCAGCATTTT. The whole variable domain, remainder taken from reference TRBV15 and TRBJ1-5, is DAMVIQNPRYQVTQFGKPVTLSCSQTLNHNVMYWYQQKSSQAPKLLFHYYDKDFNNEADTPDNFQSRRPNTSFCFLDIRSPGLGDTAMYLCATSRAPGQVWQPQHFGDGTRLSIL.

The J gene is TRBJ2-7, the V gene TRBV5-1; 8 bases align to TRBD2. The CDR3 has 17 amino acids. Trimming removed 1 base from V and 2 bases from J; junction bases left unmatched: 11. Germline assignment: CDR1 SGHRS and CDR2 YFSETQ. CDR3 region: CASSLWRSSGTPYEQYF. The CDR3 nucleotides read TGCGCCAGCAGCTTGTGGAGGAGTAGCGGGACCCCCTACGAGCAGTACTTC.

The chain couples TRBV28 to TRBJ1-1; 8 bases are a match to TRBD1. Germline CDR1 MDHEN, CDR2 SYDVKM. The J segment lost 1 base and the V segment lost 2 bases, leaving 9 bases of the junction unmatched. The CDR3 spans 17 residues. The CDR3 is CASSLIMVGTGNTEAFF. The CDR3, as DNA: TGTGCCAGCAGTTTAATTATGGTGGGGACAGGGAACACTGAAGCTTTCTTT.

The rearrangement joins TRBV15 to TRBJ1-4, with D unclear. CDR1 and CDR2 from the germline V gene are LNHNV and YYDKDF (reference sequence). The CDR3 sequence is 12 residues long. V lost 3 bases, J lost 8 bases, and 7 bases lay in between. The CDR3 loop reads CATSSIQEKLFF. In nucleotides, the CDR3 is TGTGCCACCAGCAGTATACAGGAAAAACTGTTTTTT.

The chain couples TRBV11-3 to TRBJ2-1, with 10 nucleotides matching TRBD2. The CDR3 totals 18 residues. V lost 0 bases to trimming and J lost 3 bases; unmatched junction nucleotides: 8. From germline, CDR1 is SGHNT and CDR2 YENEEA. This chain's CDR3 is CASSLESLAGDFYNEQFF. The CDR3 bases are TGTGCCAGCAGCTTAGAATCCCTAGCGGGAGATTTCTACAATGAGCAGTTCTTC.

The V call is TRBV5-8, the J call TRBJ1-1; TRBD1 aligns across 7 bases. The V gene's germline CDR1 is SGHTS and CDR2 YDEGEE. J gave up 2 bases and V 3 bases, and 7 bases lay outside the gene matches. The CDR3 is 15 residues long. CDR3 protein: CASSSRVGGNTEAFF. The CDR3 DNA reads TGTGCCAGCAGCTCTCGGGTAGGGGGCAACACTGAAGCTTTCTTT.

The chain couples TRBV5-1 to TRBJ1-4, with 9 bases fitting TRBD1. The V gene end was trimmed by 4 bases and the J gene end by 1 base; junction bases not matched to a gene: 5. Germline CDR1 SGHRS, CDR2 YFSETQ. The CDR3 runs to 16 residues. The CDR3 DNA reads as TGCGCCAGCAGCACCCGACAGGGGGGAACTAATGAAAAACTGTTTTTT. This gives the protein CASSTRQGGTNEKLFF.

This clone is a singleton in its sample. The V gene is TRBV28, the J gene TRBJ1-3, with D possibly being TRBD1 (5 bases). In germline, CDR1 is MDHEN, CDR2 SYDVKM. The CDR3 is 14 residues long. V gave up 3 bases and J gave up 7 bases, with 13 bases separating them. The CDR3 spells CASSFPRDSNTIYF. The CDR3 DNA reads TGTGCCAGCAGTTTCCCCAGGGACTCGAACACCATATATTTT.

The J gene is TRBJ1-6, the V gene TRBV7-2, with TRBD1 matching 8 bases. Germline CDR1 is SGHTA and CDR2 is FQGNSA. The V gene end was trimmed by 5 bases and the J gene end by 2 bases; junction bases not matched to a gene: 5. CDR3 length: 16 residues. The CDR3 loop reads CASSIGQGTYNSPLHF. CDR3 sequence (DNA): TGTGCCAGCAGCATTGGACAGGGTACCTATAATTCACCCCTCCACTTT.

For the CDR3, the DNA is TGTGCCAGCAGTTACAGGGTGGTCTACGAGCAGTACTTC. Amino acids: CASSYRVVYEQYF. V usage is TRBV2 and J usage is TRBJ2-7; possible D gene TRBD1, 6 bases. Trimming removed 5 bases at V and 3 bases at J, with 11 bases between. Germline CDR1 is SNHLY and CDR2 is FYNNEI. The CDR3 consists of 13 residues.

The chain uses TRBV10-3 and TRBJ2-7; D ambiguous. CDR1 ENHRY and CDR2 SYGVKD come from the germline V gene. Trimming left V 3 bases short and J 0 bases short, with 3 bases between. The CDR3 consists of 12 residues. CDR3 sequence: CAISDRSYEQYF. CDR3 bases: TGTGCCATCAGTGACCGCTCCTACGAGCAGTACTTC.

V and J are TRBV6-5 and TRBJ1-4, with 10 bases aligning to TRBD1. CDR3 length: 13 amino acids. Germline CDR1 is MNHEY and CDR2 is SVGAGI. V shed 8 bases and J 6 bases; nucleotides not matched to a gene: 3. CDR3 in amino acids: CASQDRGDEKLFF. The CDR3 DNA is TGTGCCAGCCAGGACAGGGGGGATGAAAAACTGTTTTTT.

The chain has TRBV29-1 and TRBJ1-1, with 8 bases aligning to TRBD1. With V trimmed by 6 bases and J by 10 bases, 7 bases remained unmatched. From germline, CDR1 is SQVTM and CDR2 ANQGSEA. The CDR3 has 11 residues. CDR3 in DNA: TGCAGCGTCCTCAGGGGGACAGGAGCTTTCTTT. This gives the protein CSVLRGTGAFF.

The rearrangement uses TRBV10-1 and TRBJ1-1, with TRBD1 matching over 8 bases. The length of the CDR3 is 15 residues. In germline, CDR1 is WNHNN, CDR2 SYGVQD (reference sequence). V lost 6 bases to trimming and J lost 0 bases; unmatched junction nucleotides: 6. CDR3 nucleotide sequence: TGCGCCAGCAGCGACAGGGGCGCGATGAACACTGAAGCTTTCTTT. It is translated as CASSDRGAMNTEAFF.

This clone appeared a single time. The chain couples TRBV6-5 to TRBJ1-6; 7 nucleotides match TRBD1. V lost 2 bases and J lost 2; bases outside the gene matches: 3. Germline CDR1 is MNHEY and CDR2 is SVGAGI. CDR3 size: 16 residues. CDR3 amino acids: CASSYDRVAYNSPLHF. CDR3 DNA: TGTGCCAGCAGTTACGACAGGGTAGCCTATAATTCACCCCTCCACTTT.

V usage is TRBV19 and J usage is TRBJ2-3; 11 bases are shared with TRBD2. CDR3 length: 16 residues. The trim removed 9 bases at V and 6 bases at J, leaving 14 bases unmatched. CDR1 is LNHDA, CDR2 SQIVND, per germline (reference sequence). Here the CDR3 reads CASKPIAGGPSDTQYF. DNA for the CDR3: TGTGCCAGCAAGCCTATAGCGGGAGGGCCCTCGGATACGCAGTATTTT. Full variable domain (missing parts from reference TRBV19 and TRBJ2-3): DGGITQSPKYLFRKEGQNVTLSCEQNLNHDAMYWYRQDPGQGLRLIYYSQIVNDFQKGDIAEGYSVSREKKESFPLTVTSAQKNPTAFYLCASKPIAGGPSDTQYFGPGTRLTVL.

The chain uses TRBV4-1 and TRBJ1-4, with D possibly TRBD1 on 6 matching bases. This CDR3 comprises 15 residues. Deletions cut 1 base from V and 4 bases from J, with 10 bases between. The germline CDR1 and CDR2 sequences are MGHRA and YSYEKL. The CDR3 nucleotides read TGCGCCAGCAGCCAAGTAGACAGGAGTAATGAAAAACTGTTTTTT. Translated: CASSQVDRSNEKLFF.

This clone came up once. This chain links TRBV14 with TRBJ1-2, with 9 bases matching TRBD1. CDR1 and CDR2 (germline): SGHDN, FVKESK. V shed 3 bases, J shed 0 bases, and the junction held 11 bases outside the gene matches. This CDR3 region has 18 residues. The CDR3 nucleotides read TGTGCCAGCAGCCAGACCGGGACAGGGCTATTAGCTAACTATGGCTACACCTTC. It translates to CASSQTGTGLLANYGYTF.

This chain links TRBV7-8 with TRBJ2-3, with a possible D match to TRBD1 (6 bases). The V gene lost 2 bases and the J gene lost 7 bases, with 13 bases spanning the gap. This CDR3 is 14 amino acids long. CDR1 and CDR2 (germline): SGHVS, FQNEAQ. CDR3 loop: CASSLSRQANTQYF. The CDR3 DNA reads TGTGCCAGCAGCTTATCCCGACAGGCCAATACGCAGTATTTT.